Here is one T cell receptor (beta chain) with its context. Antigen: not known. V lost 2 bases to trimming and J lost 4 bases, with 18 bases between them. This CDR3 spans 16 amino acids. The germline V gene encodes CDR1 SGHDT and CDR2 YYEEEE. Profiled with immunoSEQ multiplex PCR; TCRdb holds only in-frame clones, not every one. The sample includes approximately 90,000 clones, 88% seen only once; the top ten take around 0.3%. The source of the sample is a study of graft-versus-host responses after intestinal transplantation. Across the whole study: After anti-thymocyte globulin induction, recipients took tacrolimus and steroids for 3 to 4 years. Study-level results: There were GvH clones found in recipient marrow, and some of them appeared first in ileum or blood.

The specimen comprised unstimulated CD4+ T cells sorted from spleen or lymph node cells, sampled before transplant. This sequence joins TRBV5-6 and TRBJ1-2; possible D gene TRBD1, 6 bases. The receptor was derived from a human donor who was the organ donor for an intestinal transplant. This chain's CDR3 is CASSFGQPTLGYGYTF. The CDR3 nucleotides read TGTGCCAGCAGCTTCGGACAGCCAACTCTAGGCTATGGCTACACCTTC.